This T cell receptor (beta chain) was found in a study of blood T cells in healthy people across ages (dated by TCRdb to 2014 to 2015). As for the study more broadly: Template switching captured roughly one uniquely barcoded TCR beta cDNA molecule per two T cells in model experiments. To avoid experimental bias, donors of different ages were distributed randomly across sequencing lanes. For two donors (one aged 18 to 29 and one aged 80 or older), the study analyzed two additional independent replicas of 1 million unique cDNA reads from the same blood draw. Four age groups were formed from the donors: young (average about 15 years), middle-aged (around 41), aged (about 62) and long-lived (around 80). The study measured age-related changes in TCR beta repertoire diversity using deep sequencing normalized with unique cDNA molecular identifiers.

Libraries were made using 5' RACE. Sequencer: Illumina HiSeq 2500. A second PCR of about 7 to 12 cycles was performed with a sample-barcoded 5' primer and a J-beta primer mix. A template-switch 5' adaptor carrying 12 random nucleotides introduced a unique molecular identifier onto each TCR beta cDNA molecule. At least 2.5 million CDR3-containing paired-end reads were obtained from each sample. First-strand cDNA synthesis was performed from all RNA using the Mint cDNA synthesis kit, with priming by a TRBC-specific oligonucleotide. After uracil-DNA glycosylase treatment, a first 18-cycle PCR used universal primers M1SS and BC2_uni_R on all cDNA. As for the authors' bioinformatics: For normalization, 1 million high-quality reads were randomly selected from each sample, with every read carrying a distinct molecular identifier. Reads sharing molecular identifiers were discarded rather than binned into consensus sequences. MiTCR, with a Q25 quality threshold and the strictest error-elimination algorithm, was used for CDR3 identification, clonotype clustering and error correction. A nonparametric unseen species model using Euler transformation provided a lower-bound estimate of total TCR beta diversity. TCRdb took the public reads, trimmed them with fastp at Q25, ran MiXCR for clone calling and kept in-frame beta chains. Each record represents a unique CDR3 protein, reported with the most common genes and DNA among its rows. These V and J calls derive from TCRdb rather than the authors' analysis. This sample has over a million distinct CDR3 sequences in its table, and approximately 59% of those were observed once. The ten largest clones add up to more than 6% of the sample.

Systemically healthy Caucasian individuals from Russia, some 38 in total and aged about 6 to 100 years, were included as donors. Each donor gave ten milliliters of peripheral blood, collected into EDTA-treated Vacutainer tubes. Ficoll-Paque density-gradient centrifugation was used to isolate PBMCs, with at least 6.5 million per sample. Trizol reagent was used to extract total RNA from the PBMCs, yielding at least 6 micrograms per sample. For every donor, an aliquot of PBMCs went through flow cytometry to measure the percentages of naive CD45RAhigh/CD27high T cells. The germline V gene (reference sequence) gives CDR1 as MNHEY and CDR2 as SMNVEV. V gives up 3 bases and J gives up 2 bases, and the segment between their germline ends measures 8 bases. The CDR3 sequence holds 13 residues, the cysteine and phenylalanine included. Only CDR3 DNA remains: 39 bases, in frame from the first base. Findings and caveats that apply to the study as a whole: As age increased, observed TCR beta diversity per million T cells dropped in a roughly linear way, and a significant reduction was already evident by age about 36. Because the CMV infection status of the donors was unknown, age-related changes in expanded clonotypes may potentially have been confounded. Compared with the aged group, more naive CD4+ T cells, fewer expanded clones and increased TCR diversity were shown by the long-lived group, suggesting age selection. Bulk unsorted PBMC profiling prevented conclusive comparison of naive and antigen-experienced compartments. Estimates of total diversity based on one million sequenced T cells were considered lower bounds and underestimates. There was a strong correlation between observed TCR beta diversity and the percentage of naive T cells measured by flow cytometry.

This clonotype showed up just a few times. No antigen is known for it. No clone much larger than this one lies a single base away; base qualities are absent. The sequencing input was blood. The chain uses TRBV27 and TRBJ2-7; the best D guess is TRBD2, with 5 bases matching. This TCR was sampled from a young man in good health. The CDR3 amino acid sequence is: CASSFAGTYEQYF. The sequenced DNA is TGTGCCAGCAGTTTTGCGGGCACCTACGAGCAGTACTTC.